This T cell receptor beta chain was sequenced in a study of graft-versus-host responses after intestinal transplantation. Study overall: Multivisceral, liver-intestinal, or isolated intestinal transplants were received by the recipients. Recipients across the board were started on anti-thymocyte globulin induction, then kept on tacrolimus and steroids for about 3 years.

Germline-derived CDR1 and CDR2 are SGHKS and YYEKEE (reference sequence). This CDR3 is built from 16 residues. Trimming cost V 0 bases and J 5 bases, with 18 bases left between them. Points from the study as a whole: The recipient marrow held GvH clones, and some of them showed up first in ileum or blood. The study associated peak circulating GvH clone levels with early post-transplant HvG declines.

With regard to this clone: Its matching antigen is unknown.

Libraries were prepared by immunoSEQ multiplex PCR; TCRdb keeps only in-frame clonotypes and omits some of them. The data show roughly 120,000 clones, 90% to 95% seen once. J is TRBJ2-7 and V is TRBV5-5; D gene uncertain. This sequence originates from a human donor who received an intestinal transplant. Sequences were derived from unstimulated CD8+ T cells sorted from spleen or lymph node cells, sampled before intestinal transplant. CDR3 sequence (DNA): TGTGCCAGCAGCTTGGAAGTTAATATCCCCGTTGACGAGCAGTACTTC. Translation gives CASSLEVNIPVDEQYF.